This TCR beta chain was captured in a study of cytomegalovirus exposure and HLA in healthy donors. Study-level information: Of some 410 genotyped donors, 81% grouped in the Caucasian-associated ancestry cluster. Study results and limitations: Cytomegalovirus status was reportedly diagnosed by the classifier with high specificity and sensitivity.

The PCR was carried out with 60 Vbeta primers and 13 Jbeta primers. Libraries were prepared by immunoSEQ multiplex PCR; TCRdb keeps only in-frame clonotypes and omits some of them. The table shows approximately 150,000 clones, with roughly three quarters occurring only once. Concerning this clone: The antigen is unknown.

Germline V gene lookup returns CDR1 LNHDA and CDR2 SQIVND (reference sequence). CDR3 length: 13 amino acids. Trimming cost V 3 bases and J 4 bases; bases outside gene matches: 2. This chain connects TRBV19 to TRBJ2-5, with 7 positions matching TRBD2. What was sequenced was PBMCs. This TCR came from a man aged 55 to 69 in good health and CMV-seronegative. The CDR3 sequence is CASSMTGGETQYF. Here the CDR3 DNA reads TGTGCCAGTAGTATGACGGGGGGAGAGACCCAGTACTTC.